The following is a T cell receptor (beta chain) sequence with its context. This clone's antigen is unknown. Base qualities were left out, and no much larger clone turns up one base away. The data originate from a study of cytomegalovirus exposure and HLA in healthy donors (dated by TCRdb to about 2017). A note on the overall study: A later analysis indicated that the 120 or so validation repertoires were generated on the platform also employed for the 650 to 850 repertoires of the first cohort. The study was designed to test whether signatures of past pathogen exposure could be identified by cataloging public T cell receptors. Besides the first cohort of around 700 subjects, a separate validation cohort made up of roughly 120 different subjects was used. The study combined high-throughput TCR immunosequencing, statistical association of individual TCRs with disease status, and machine learning to predict cytomegalovirus infection status.

Receptor libraries were prepared by the immunoSEQ multiplex PCR assay. In the paper's pipeline: A statistical classification framework was developed to diagnose cytomegalovirus status using the catalog of TCR beta chain sequences. TCRdb re-hosts the immuneACCESS table, in-frame sequences only. Its copies lack some clones; in the studies checked, an unresolved V gene accounts for under half of them, and the cause for the rest is not known. V, J and clone size were drawn from that table, and D and trimming were deduced from the DNA. In all, the sample holds approximately 170,000 clones, and about 89% of those were seen once. Jointly, the top ten make up 3% to 3.5% of the sample. Separate from the approximately 690-subject first cohort, the validation cohort of 95 to 150 subjects was the group to which the donors belonged. Here is what the overall study found, with its caveats: Cytomegalovirus status was reported to be diagnosed by the classifier with high specificity and sensitivity in both the original and validation cohorts. In a later analysis, TCRs clustered in the first cohort were found to also tend to co-occur in the 110 or so validation repertoires, with over 90% of cluster scores above 0. The validation cohort had no HLA typing available for a later analysis, so co-occurrence within that cohort was assessed over all 120 repertoires. Most TCR sequences were observed very rarely across donors, whereas some public TCRs were present in many individuals. In vitro tests confirmed that a few of the cytomegalovirus-associated TCR beta chains recognize cytomegalovirus antigens. The authors suggested that the approach could potentially be generalized to other disease states and immunological phenotypes. In the study, roughly 160 TCR beta chains were listed as associated with cytomegalovirus.

Sequencing was done on a sample of PBMCs. This sequence originates from a young woman in good health and CMV-seropositive.

The DNA sequence follows: TGCGCCAGCAGCTTGAGTAGCGGGGGGGTCCCAGATACGCAGTATTTT. Its protein is CASSLSSGGVPDTQYF. The sequence is built from TRBV5-1 and TRBJ2-3; 11 junctional bases match TRBD2. CDR1 and CDR2 are drawn from the germline V gene: SGHRS, YFSETQ. The germline V and J ends show losses of 1 base and 4 bases respectively, and no gene match explains 5 bases of the junction. Inclusive of the bounding cysteine and phenylalanine, the CDR3 is 16 residues long. CDR3 DNA only is kept here, 48 bases in frame from base 1.